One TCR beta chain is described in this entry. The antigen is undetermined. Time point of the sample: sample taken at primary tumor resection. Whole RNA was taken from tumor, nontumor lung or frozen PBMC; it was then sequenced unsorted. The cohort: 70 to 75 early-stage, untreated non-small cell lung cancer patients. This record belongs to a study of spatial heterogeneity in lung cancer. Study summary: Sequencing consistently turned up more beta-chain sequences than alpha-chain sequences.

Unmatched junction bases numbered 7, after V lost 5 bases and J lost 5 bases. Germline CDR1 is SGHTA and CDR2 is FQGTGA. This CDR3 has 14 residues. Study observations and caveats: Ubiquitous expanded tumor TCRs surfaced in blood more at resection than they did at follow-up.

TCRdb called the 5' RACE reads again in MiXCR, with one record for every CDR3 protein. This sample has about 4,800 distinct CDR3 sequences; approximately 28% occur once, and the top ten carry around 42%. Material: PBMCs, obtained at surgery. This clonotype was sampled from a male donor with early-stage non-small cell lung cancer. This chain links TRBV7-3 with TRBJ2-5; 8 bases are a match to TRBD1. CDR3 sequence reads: CASSDGQGGETQYF. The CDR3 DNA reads TGTGCCAGCAGCGATGGACAGGGCGGGGAGACCCAGTACTTC.